The clone carrying this T cell receptor (beta chain) was observed a handful of times. The antigen is unknown. This specimen belongs to a study of T cell repertoires in cytomegalovirus infection. Findings and caveats of the study: There were HLA-C-restricted CMV-specific TCR beta clonotypes dominating the ex vivo response. CMV carriers with the relevant HLA were identified by cumulative public TCR beta family frequency.

Germline lookup yields CDR1 DFQATT and CDR2 SNEGSKA (reference sequence). The CDR3 has 15 residues. Unmatched junction bases numbered 11, after V lost 4 bases and J lost 4 bases. MiXCR, applied by TCRdb to the reads, yields one record per CDR3 protein. The profile shows about 400,000 distinct CDR3 sequences, roughly 20% of them singletons. V usage is TRBV20-1 and J usage is TRBJ2-3, with 7 bases that match TRBD2. What was sequenced was PBMCs. The receptor's source is a human donor in good health (CMV status not recorded). Some clones in this sample may be carry-over from other donors' samples. The CDR3 DNA sequence: TGCAGTGCTAACCAACGGCGGGAGTTTTCAGATACGCAGTATTTT. This gives the protein CSANQRREFSDTQYF.